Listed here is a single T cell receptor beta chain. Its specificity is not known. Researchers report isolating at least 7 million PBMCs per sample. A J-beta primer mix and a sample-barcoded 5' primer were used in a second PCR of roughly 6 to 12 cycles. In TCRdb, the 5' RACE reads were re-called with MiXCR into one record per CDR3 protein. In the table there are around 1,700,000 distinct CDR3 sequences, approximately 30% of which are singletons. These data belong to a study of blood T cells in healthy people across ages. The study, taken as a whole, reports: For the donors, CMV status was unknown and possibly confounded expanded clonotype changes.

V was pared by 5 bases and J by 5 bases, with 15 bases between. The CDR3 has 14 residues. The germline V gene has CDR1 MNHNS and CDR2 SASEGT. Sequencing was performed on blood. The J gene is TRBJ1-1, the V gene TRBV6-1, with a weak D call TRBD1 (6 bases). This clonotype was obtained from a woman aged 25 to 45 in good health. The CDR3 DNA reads TGTGCCAGCAGTTTAACAGGGATTACGACTGAAGCTTTCTTT. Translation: CASSLTGITTEAFF.